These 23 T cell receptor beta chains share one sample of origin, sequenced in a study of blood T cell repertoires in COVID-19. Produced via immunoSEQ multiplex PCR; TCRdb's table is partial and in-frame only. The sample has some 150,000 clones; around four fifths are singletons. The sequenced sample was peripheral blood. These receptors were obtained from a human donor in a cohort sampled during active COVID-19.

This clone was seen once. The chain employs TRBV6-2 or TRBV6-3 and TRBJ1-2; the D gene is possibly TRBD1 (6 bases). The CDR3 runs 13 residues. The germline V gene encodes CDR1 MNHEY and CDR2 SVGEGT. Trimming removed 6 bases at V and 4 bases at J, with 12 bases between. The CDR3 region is CASSPGQSYGYTF. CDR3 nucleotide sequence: TGTGCCAGCAGCCCCGGACAGTCCTATGGCTACACCTTC.

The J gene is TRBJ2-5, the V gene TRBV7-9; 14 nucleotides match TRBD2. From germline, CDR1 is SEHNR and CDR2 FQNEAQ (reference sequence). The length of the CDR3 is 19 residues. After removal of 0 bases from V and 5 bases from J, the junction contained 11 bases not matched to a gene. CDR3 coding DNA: TGTGCCAGCAGCTTAGCGGGGACTAGCGGGAGTTCTTACTGGGAGACCCAGTACTTC. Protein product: CASSLAGTSGSSYWETQYF.

The CDR3 DNA follows: TGTGCCAGCAGTGAAACTAGCTCGGGCTACAATGAGCAGTTCTTC. It specifies CASSETSSGYNEQFF. The chain employs TRBV6-1 and TRBJ2-1; D is perhaps TRBD2 (6 bases). V was pared by 2 bases and J by 3 bases, with 11 bases between. Germline loops: CDR1 MNHNS, CDR2 SASEGT. This CDR3 is built from 15 residues.

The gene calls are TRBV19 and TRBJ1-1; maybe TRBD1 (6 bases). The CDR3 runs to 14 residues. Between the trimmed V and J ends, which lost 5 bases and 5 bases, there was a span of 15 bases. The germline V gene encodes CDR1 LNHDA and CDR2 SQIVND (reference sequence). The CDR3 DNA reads TGTGCCAGTAGTCCCTCTGTAGGGGGAACTGAAGCTTTCTTT. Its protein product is CASSPSVGGTEAFF. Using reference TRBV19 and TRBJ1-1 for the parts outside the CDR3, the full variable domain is DGGITQSPKYLFRKEGQNVTLSCEQNLNHDAMYWYRQDPGQGLRLIYYSQIVNDFQKGDIAEGYSVSREKKESFPLTVTSAQKNPTAFYLCASSPSVGGTEAFFGQGTRLTVV.

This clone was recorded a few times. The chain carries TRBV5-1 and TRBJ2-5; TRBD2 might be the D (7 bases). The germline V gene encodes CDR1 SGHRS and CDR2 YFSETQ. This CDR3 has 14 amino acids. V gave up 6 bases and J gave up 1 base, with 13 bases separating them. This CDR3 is CASTWAGAQETQYF. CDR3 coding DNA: TGCGCCAGCACTTGGGCGGGGGCCCAAGAGACCCAGTACTTC.

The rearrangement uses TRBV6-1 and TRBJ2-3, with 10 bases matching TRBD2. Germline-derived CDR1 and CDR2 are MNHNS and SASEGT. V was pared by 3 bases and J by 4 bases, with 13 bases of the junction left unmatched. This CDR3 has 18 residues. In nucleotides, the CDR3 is TGTGCCAGCAGTGATGAATCGGGCCTAGCGGGAGTGGCAGATACGCAGTATTTT. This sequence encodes CASSDESGLAGVADTQYF.

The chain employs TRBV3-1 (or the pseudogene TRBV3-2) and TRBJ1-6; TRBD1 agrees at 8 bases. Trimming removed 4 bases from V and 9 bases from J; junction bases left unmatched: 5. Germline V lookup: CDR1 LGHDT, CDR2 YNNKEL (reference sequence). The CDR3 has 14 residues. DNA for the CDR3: TGTGCCAGCAGCCTGACAGGGGAAGGTTCACCCCTCCACTTT. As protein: CASSLTGEGSPLHF.

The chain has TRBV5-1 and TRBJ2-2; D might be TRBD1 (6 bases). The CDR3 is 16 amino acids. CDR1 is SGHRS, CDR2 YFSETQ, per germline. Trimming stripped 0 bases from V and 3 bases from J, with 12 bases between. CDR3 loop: CASSLEGGKYTGELFF. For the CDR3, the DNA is TGCGCCAGCAGCTTGGAAGGGGGAAAGTACACCGGGGAGCTGTTTTTT.

The CDR3 region has the DNA TGTGCCAGCAGCACTCCAGGGACAGATACGCAGTATTTT. It encodes CASSTPGTDTQYF. The chain links TRBV6-5 to TRBJ2-3, with a tentative D call TRBD1 (5 bases). The CDR3 length is 13 residues. Trimming took off 6 bases at V and 3 bases at J, with 10 bases between the two ends. The germline V gene encodes CDR1 MNHEY and CDR2 SVGAGI.

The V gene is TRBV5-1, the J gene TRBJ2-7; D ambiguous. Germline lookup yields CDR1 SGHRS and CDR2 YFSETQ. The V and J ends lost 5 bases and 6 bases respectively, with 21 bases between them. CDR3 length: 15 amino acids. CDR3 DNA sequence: TGCGCCAGCAGTATAACGGGTCAGCGAGATGCCGAGCAGTACTTC. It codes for CASSITGQRDAEQYF. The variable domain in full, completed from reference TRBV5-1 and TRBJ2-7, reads KAGVTQTPRYLIKTRGQQVTLSCSPISGHRSVSWYQQTPGQGLQFLFEYFSETQRNKGNFPGRFSGRQFSNSRSEMNVSTLELGDSALYLCASSITGQRDAEQYFGPGTRLTVT.

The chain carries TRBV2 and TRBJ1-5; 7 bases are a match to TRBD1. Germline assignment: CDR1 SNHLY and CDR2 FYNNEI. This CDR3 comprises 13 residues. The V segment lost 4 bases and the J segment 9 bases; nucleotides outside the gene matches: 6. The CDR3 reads CASSGDSPRPQHF. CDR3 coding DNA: TGTGCCAGCAGTGGGGACAGCCCTAGGCCCCAGCATTTT.

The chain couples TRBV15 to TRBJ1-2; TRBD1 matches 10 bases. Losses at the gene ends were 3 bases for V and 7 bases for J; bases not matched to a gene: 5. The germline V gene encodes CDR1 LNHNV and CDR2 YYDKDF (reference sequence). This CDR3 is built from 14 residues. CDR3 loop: CATSSDRGPGGYTF. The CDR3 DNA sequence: TGTGCCACCAGCAGTGACAGGGGGCCGGGTGGCTACACCTTC.

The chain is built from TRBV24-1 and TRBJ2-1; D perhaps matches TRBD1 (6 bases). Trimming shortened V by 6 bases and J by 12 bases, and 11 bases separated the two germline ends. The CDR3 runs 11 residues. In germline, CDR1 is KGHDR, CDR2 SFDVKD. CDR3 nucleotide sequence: TGTGCCACCAGTCAAAGGGACACGCAGTTCTTC. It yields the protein CATSQRDTQFF.

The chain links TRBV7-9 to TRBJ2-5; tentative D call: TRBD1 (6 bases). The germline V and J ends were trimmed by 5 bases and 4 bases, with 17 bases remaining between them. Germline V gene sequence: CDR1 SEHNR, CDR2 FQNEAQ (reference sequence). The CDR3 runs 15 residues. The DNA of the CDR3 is TGTGCCAGCAGCCCGAAACAGGGATGGGGAGAGACCCAGTACTTC. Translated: CASSPKQGWGETQYF.

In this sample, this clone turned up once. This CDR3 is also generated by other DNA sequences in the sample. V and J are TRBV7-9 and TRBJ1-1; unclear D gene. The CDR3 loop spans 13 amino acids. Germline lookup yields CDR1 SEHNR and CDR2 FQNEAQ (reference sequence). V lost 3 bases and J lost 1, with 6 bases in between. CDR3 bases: TGTGCCAGCAGCTTTAGTAGGAACACTGAAGCTTTCTTT. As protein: CASSFSRNTEAFF.

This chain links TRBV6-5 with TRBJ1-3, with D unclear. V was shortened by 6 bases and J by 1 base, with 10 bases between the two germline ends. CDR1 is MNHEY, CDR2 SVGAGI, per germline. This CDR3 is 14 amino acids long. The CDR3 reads CASRVQVSGNTIYF. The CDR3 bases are TGTGCCAGCAGGGTCCAGGTATCTGGAAACACCATATATTTT.

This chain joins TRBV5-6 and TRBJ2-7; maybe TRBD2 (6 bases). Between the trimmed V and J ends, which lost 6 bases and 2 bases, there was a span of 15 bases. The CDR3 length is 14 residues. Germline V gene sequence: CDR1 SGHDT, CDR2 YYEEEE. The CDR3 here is CASTGERSTYEQYF. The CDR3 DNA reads TGTGCCAGCACGGGAGAACGATCGACCTACGAGCAGTACTTC. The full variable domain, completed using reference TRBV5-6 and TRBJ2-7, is DAGVTQSPTHLIKTRGQQVTLRCSPKSGHDTVSWYQQALGQGPQFIFQYYEEEERQRGNFPDRFSGHQFPNYSSELNVNALLLGDSALYLCASTGERSTYEQYFGPGTRLTVT.

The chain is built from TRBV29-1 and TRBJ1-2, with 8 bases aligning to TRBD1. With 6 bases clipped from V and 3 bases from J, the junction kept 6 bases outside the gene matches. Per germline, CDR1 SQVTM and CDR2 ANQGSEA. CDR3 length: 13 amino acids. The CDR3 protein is CSVGTGGDYGYTF. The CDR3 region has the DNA TGCAGCGTCGGGACAGGTGGAGACTATGGCTACACCTTC.

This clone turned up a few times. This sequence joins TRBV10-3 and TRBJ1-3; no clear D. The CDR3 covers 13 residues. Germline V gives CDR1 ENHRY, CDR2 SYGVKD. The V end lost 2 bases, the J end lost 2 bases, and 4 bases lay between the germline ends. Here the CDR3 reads CAISEGAGNTIYF. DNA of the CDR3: TGTGCCATCAGTGAGGGAGCTGGAAACACCATATATTTT.

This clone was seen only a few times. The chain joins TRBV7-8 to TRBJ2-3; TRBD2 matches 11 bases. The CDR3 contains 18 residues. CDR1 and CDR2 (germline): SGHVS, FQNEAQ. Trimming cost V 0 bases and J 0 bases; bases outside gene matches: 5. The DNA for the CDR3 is TGTGCCAGCAGCTTAGCCCTAGCGGGAGGATATAGCACAGATACGCAGTATTTT. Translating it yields CASSLALAGGYSTDTQYF.

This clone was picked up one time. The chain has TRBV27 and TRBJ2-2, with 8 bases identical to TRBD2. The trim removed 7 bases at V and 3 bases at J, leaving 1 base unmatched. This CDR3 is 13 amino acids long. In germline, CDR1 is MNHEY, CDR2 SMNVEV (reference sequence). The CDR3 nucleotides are TGTGCCAGCACGGGAGGGTACACCGGGGAGCTGTTTTTT. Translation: CASTGGYTGELFF.

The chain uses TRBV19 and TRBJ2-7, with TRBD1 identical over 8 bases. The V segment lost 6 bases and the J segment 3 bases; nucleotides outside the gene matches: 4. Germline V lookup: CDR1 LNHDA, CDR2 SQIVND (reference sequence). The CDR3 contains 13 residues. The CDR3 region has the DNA TGTGCCAGTAGAGACAGGGGAGACTACGAGCAGTACTTC. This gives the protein CASRDRGDYEQYF.

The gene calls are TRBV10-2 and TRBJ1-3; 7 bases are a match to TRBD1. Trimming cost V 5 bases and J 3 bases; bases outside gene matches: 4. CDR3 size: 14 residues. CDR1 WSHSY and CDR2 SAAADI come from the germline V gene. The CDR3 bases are TGCGCCAGCAGTAGGGGGCTGGATGGAAACACCATATATTTT. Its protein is CASSRGLDGNTIYF.